This entry features one TCR beta chain sequence. Its antigen is as yet unknown. The data stem from a study of human T cells and chemical hapten exposure. Study conclusions and caveats: Patch test score was positively correlated with the counts of PT1 expanded TCRs. DPC sensitization did not alter TCRs above 1 in 1000 frequency. Compared to controls, expanded TCRs made significantly more large clusters of similar CDR3s.

The library tagged each cDNA molecule with unique molecular identifiers. Each CDR3 protein is one row after TCRdb ran MiXCR on the RACE reads. The table lists more than 60,000 distinct CDR3 sequences, about 9.3% of them singletons. Time point defined: patch test 2, 6 weeks after DPC sensitization. Treatment defined: therapeutic diphenylcyclopropenone sensitization with weekly scalp DPC. Trimming removed 7 bases from V and 4 bases from J; junction bases left unmatched: 8. The CDR3 spans 13 residues. Germline V gene data show CDR1 as SQVTM and CDR2 as ANQGSEA. The TCR originated in a woman between 50 and 59 years old with alopecia areata. Some clones in this sample may be carry-over from other donors' samples. The sample here was whole blood, taken in connection with sensitization to the hapten diphenylcyclopropenone (DPC). The chain employs TRBV29-1 and TRBJ2-7, with 9 bases that match TRBD1. The CDR3 spells CSAEGDRGYEQYF. Written as DNA, the CDR3 is TGCAGCGCGGAAGGTGACAGGGGGTACGAGCAGTACTTC.